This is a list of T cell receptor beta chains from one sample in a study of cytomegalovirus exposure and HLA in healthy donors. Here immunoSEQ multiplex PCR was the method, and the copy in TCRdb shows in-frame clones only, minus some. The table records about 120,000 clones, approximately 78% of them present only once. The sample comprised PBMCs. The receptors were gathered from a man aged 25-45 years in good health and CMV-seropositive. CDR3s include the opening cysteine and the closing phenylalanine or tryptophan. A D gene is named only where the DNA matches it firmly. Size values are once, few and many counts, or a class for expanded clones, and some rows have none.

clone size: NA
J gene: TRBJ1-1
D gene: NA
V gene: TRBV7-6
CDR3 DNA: TGTGCCAGCAGCTCCGGGATTTCCACTGAAGCTTTCTTT
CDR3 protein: CASSSGISTEAFF

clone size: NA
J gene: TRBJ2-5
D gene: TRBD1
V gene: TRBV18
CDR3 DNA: TGTGCCAGCTCACTGGCGACAGGGGCCCAGGAGACCCAGTACTTC
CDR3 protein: CASSLATGAQETQYF

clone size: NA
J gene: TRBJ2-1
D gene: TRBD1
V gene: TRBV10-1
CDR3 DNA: TGCGCCAGCAGTGAGTCGCAGGGGGCATCCTACAATGAGCAGTTCTTC
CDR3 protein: CASSESQGASYNEQFF

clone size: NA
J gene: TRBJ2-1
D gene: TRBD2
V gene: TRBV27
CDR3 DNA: TGTGCCAGCACGGGAGGGAGGTATGAGCAGTTCTTC
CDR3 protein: CASTGGRYEQFF

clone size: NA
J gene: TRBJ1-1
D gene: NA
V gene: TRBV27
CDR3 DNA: TGTGCCAGCACCCTAGCGGGAGGGGCCTCTGAAGCTTTCTTT
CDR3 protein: CASTLAGGASEAFF

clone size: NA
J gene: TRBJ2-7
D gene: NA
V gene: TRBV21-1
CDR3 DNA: TGTGCCAGCAGCACGAGGATCCACCCGCGCGAGCAGTACTTC
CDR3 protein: CASSTRIHPREQYF

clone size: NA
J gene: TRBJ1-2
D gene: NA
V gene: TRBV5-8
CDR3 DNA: TGTGCCAGCAGCTTGGAAAGCAGGAAATCTGGGTATGGCTACACCTTC
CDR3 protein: CASSLESRKSGYGYTF

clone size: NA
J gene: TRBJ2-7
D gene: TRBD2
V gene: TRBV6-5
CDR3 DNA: TGTGCCAGCAGTTACTCGTGGACTAGCGGGGTCCACGAGCAGTACTTC
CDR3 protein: CASSYSWTSGVHEQYF

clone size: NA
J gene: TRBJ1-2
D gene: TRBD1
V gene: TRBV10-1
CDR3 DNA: TGCGCCAGCAGGGTCCCGGGACAGGGTGGGGACTATGGCTACACCTTC
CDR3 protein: CASRVPGQGGDYGYTF

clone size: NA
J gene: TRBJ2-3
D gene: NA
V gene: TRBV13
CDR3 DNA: TGTGCCAGCAGCTACGAGTCAGATACGCAGTATTTT
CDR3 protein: CASSYESDTQYF

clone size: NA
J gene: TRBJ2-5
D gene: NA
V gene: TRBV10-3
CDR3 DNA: TGTGCCATCAGTGAGTCTGGGCAGGAAGAGACCCAGTACTTC
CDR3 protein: CAISESGQEETQYF

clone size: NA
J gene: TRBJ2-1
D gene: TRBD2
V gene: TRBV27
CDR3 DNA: TGTGCCAGCAGTTTATCGCCTAGCGGGGCAAGCTCCTACAATGAGCAGTTCTTC
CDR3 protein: CASSLSPSGASSYNEQFF

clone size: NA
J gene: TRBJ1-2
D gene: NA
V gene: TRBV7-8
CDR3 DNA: TGTGCCAGCAGCTTAGACCCACTTGGACTTAACTATGGCTACACCTTC
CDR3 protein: CASSLDPLGLNYGYTF

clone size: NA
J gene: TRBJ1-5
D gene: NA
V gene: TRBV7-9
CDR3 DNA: TGTGCCAGCAGCTTCTCAGGGCGTAGCAATCAGCCCCAGCATTTT
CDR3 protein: CASSFSGRSNQPQHF

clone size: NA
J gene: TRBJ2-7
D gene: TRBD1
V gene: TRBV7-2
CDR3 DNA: TGTGCCAGCAGCTTAGTGGGACAGGAAACCTACGAGCAGTACTTC
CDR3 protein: CASSLVGQETYEQYF

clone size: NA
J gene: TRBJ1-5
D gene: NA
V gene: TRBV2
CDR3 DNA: TGTGCCAGCGCTCCGGGGGGAAATAGCAATCAGCCCCAGCATTTT
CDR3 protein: CASAPGGNSNQPQHF

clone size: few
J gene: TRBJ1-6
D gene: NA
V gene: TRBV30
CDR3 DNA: TGTGCCTGGAGTGCCGGGGGGCGCCTGGATTCACCCCTCCACTTT
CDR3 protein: CAWSAGGRLDSPLHF

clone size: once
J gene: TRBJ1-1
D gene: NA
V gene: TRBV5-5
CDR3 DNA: TGTGCCAGCAGCTCATCAGGGATTCGGGCTGAAGCTTTCTTT
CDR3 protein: CASSSSGIRAEAFF

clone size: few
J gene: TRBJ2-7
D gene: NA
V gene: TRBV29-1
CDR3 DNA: TGCAGCGTCTTGAGTCTAGGACAGCCATACGAGCAGTACTTC
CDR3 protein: CSVLSLGQPYEQYF

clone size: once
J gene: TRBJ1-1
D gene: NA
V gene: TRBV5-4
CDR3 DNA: TGTGCCAGCAGCTTGGCGGACACTGAAGCTTTCTTT
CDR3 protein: CASSLADTEAFF

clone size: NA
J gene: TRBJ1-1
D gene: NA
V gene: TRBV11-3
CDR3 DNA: TGTGCCAGCAGCTTAGGCAGGGGGAACACTGAAGCTTTCTTT
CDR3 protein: CASSLGRGNTEAFF

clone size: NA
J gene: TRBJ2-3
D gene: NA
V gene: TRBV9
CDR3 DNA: TGTGCCAGCAGCAGGGGCCCCACAGATACGCAGTATTTT
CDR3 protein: CASSRGPTDTQYF

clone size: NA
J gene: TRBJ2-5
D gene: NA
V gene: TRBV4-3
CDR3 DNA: TGCGCCAGCAGCCAAGACCCTCTCTACGGGGACATCCAAGAGACCCAGTACTTC
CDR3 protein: CASSQDPLYGDIQETQYF

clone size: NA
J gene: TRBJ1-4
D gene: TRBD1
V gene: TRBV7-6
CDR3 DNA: TGTGCCAGCAGCATTAGACAGGGGAGTCGTGAAAAACTGTTTTTT
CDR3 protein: CASSIRQGSREKLFF

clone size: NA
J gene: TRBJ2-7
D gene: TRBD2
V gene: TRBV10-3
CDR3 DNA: TGTGCCATCAGTGAGGGGGGGGGAGGGCCTTATTACGAGCAGTACTTC
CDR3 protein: CAISEGGGGPYYEQYF

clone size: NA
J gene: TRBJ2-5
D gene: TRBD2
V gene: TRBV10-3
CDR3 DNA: TGTGCCATCAGTGAGTCGACACTAGCGGGAGGATCCAATGTTGGTGAGACCCAGTACTTC
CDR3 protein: CAISESTLAGGSNVGETQYF

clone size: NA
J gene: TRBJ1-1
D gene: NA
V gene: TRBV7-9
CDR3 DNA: TGTGCCAGCAGCTGGGGGGGAGGGAGCGGGGAAGCTTTCTTT
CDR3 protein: CASSWGGGSGEAFF

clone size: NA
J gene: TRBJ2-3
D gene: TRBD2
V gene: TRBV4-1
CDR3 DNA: TGCGCCAGCAGCCTGGGACTAGCGGGACTTACGAGCACAGATACGCAGTATTTT
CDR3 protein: CASSLGLAGLTSTDTQYF

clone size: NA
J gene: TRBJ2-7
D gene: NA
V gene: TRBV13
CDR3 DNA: TGTGCCAGCAGCCACCCCACCGGGGAGCAGTACTTC
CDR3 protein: CASSHPTGEQYF

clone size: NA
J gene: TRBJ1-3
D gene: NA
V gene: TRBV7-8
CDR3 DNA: TGTGCCAGCAGCTTTCTACAGGGAAACACCATATATTTT
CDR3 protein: CASSFLQGNTIYF

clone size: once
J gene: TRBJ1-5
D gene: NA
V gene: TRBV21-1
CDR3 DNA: TGTGCCAGCAGCATCAAAGGGAGGGACAGGGCGATCTATAGCAATCAGCCCCAGCATTTT
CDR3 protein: CASSIKGRDRAIYSNQPQHF

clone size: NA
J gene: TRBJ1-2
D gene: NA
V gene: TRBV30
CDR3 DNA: TGTGCCTGGGGTCCGGGGGGCGACTATGGCTACACCTTC
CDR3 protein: CAWGPGGDYGYTF

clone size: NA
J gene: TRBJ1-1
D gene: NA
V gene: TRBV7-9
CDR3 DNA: TGTGCCAGCAGCCAAGGGTGGGAGGCTTTCTTT
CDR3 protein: CASSQGWEAFF

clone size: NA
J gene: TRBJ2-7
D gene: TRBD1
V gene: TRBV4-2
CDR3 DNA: TGTGCCAGCAGCGCAGAGGGGGCGGGCTACGAGCAGTACTTC
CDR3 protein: CASSAEGAGYEQYF

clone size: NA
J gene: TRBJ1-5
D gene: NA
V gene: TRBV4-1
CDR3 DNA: TGCGCCAGCAGCCAAGAGGGACATAAGGCCTCTCAGCCCCAGCATTTT
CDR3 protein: CASSQEGHKASQPQHF

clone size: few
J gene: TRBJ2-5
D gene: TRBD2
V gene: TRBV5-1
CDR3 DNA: TGCGCCAGCAGCTTTTCTAGCGGTCAAGAGACCCAGTACTTC
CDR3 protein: CASSFSSGQETQYF

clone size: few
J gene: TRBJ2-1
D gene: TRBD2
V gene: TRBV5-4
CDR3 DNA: TGTGCCAGCAGCCGACCGGGACTAGCGGGCAACAATGAGCAGTTCTTC
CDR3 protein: CASSRPGLAGNNEQFF